A single sample gave rise to the 24 T cell receptor beta chains below, sequenced in a study of shared clonotypes between healthy human individuals. Repertoires were generated with immunoSEQ multiplex PCR, while TCRdb's copy carries only in-frame clones and drops some. The data hold about 2.4 million clones, with around 90% observed a single time. The sequenced sample consisted of naive CD4+ T cells sorted from blood. Stated subset: CD45RA+ positively selected. The receptor source for this set is a man between 18 and 35 years old in good health.

The chain links TRBV7-2 to TRBJ2-5; 9 nucleotides align to TRBD2. This CDR3 is built from 14 residues. The junction had 3 bases not matched to a gene; V was cut back by 3 bases and J by 4 bases. Germline V gives CDR1 SGHTA, CDR2 FQGNSA. DNA of the CDR3: TGTGCCAGCAGCTTCTGGGGACTAGCAGAGACCCAGTACTTC. Protein sequence: CASSFWGLAETQYF.

The chain is built from TRBV20-1 and TRBJ2-1; a weak D match, TRBD2 (5 bases). Trimming left V 6 bases short and J 7 bases short, with 10 bases between. This CDR3 region has 11 residues. Germline V CDR1 and CDR2: DFQATT, SNEGSKA (reference sequence). CDR3 sequence reads: CSAAGENEQFF. The CDR3 nucleotides read TGCAGTGCGGCGGGCGAAAATGAGCAGTTCTTC.

This chain connects TRBV5-4 to TRBJ2-7, with D uncertain. The CDR3 runs to 11 residues. The ends were cut back, 3 bases at V and 8 bases at J, with 9 bases in the middle. Germline CDR1 SGHNT, CDR2 YYREEE (reference sequence). CDR3 nucleotide sequence: TGTGCCAGCAGCTCGATTACGCAGCAGTACTTC. It codes for CASSSITQQYF.

The J gene is TRBJ2-2, the V gene TRBV7-9; TRBD1 is a possible D gene (6 bases). The germline V gene has CDR1 SEHNR and CDR2 FQNEAQ (reference sequence). This CDR3 is 14 amino acids long. With 3 bases removed from V and 5 bases from J, the gap between germline ends came to 10 bases. CDR3 sequence reads: CASSFIRGTGELFF. The CDR3 DNA is TGTGCCAGCAGCTTCATTAGGGGGACCGGGGAGCTGTTTTTT. Variable domain in full (rest from reference TRBV7-9 and TRBJ2-2): DTGVSQNPRHKITKRGQNVTFRCDPISEHNRLYWYRQTLGQGPEFLTYFQNEAQLEKSRLLSDRFSAERPKGSFSTLEIQRTEQGDSAMYLCASSFIRGTGELFFGEGSRLTVL.

The chain employs TRBV21-1 and TRBJ1-2. TRBV21-1 counts as a pseudogene. This CDR3 has 11 residues. CDR3 sequence reads: CASTSNYGYTF. The CDR3 DNA reads as TGTGCCAGCACCTCTAACTATGGCTACACCTTC.

In nucleotides, the CDR3 is TGTGCCAGCAGCGTAGGCCGGAGGGAGACCCAGTACTTC. This codes for CASSVGRRETQYF. This chain uses TRBV9 with TRBJ2-5, with a possible D match to TRBD2 (5 bases). CDR1 is SGDLS and CDR2 is YYNGEE in the germline V gene. There are 13 residues in the CDR3. The V end was cut by 0 bases, the J end by 5 bases, with 8 bases between.

The chain carries TRBV7-9 and TRBJ1-1, with a possible D match to TRBD1 (6 bases). V lost 7 bases to trimming and J lost 0 bases, with 12 bases between them. CDR1 is SEHNR and CDR2 is FQNEAQ in the germline V gene (reference sequence). The CDR3 runs to 14 residues. The CDR3, as DNA: TGTGCCAGCACCCTGGGACAAGTGAACACTGAAGCTTTCTTT. Amino acids: CASTLGQVNTEAFF.

This chain uses TRBV2 with TRBJ2-2, with TRBD2 identical over 12 bases. The CDR3 is 17 amino acids. CDR1 SNHLY and CDR2 FYNNEI come from the germline V gene. The ends lost 1 base at V and 6 bases at J; junction bases unmatched: 6. The DNA for the CDR3 is TGTGCCAGCAGTGAAGAGGCTAGCGGGGGGGCCGCCGGGGAGCTGTTTTTT. The encoded protein is CASSEEASGGAAGELFF.

This rearrangement joins TRBV21-1 to TRBJ1-5; the table's D call, TRBD1, has no DNA check behind it. TRBV21-1 is labeled a pseudogene. The CDR3 totals 17 residues. The CDR3 is CASSKARTGPGNQPQHF. The CDR3 DNA reads TGTGCCAGCAGCAAAGCCCGGACAGGACCAGGCAATCAGCCCCAGCATTTT.

V and J are TRBV30 and TRBJ2-1; D is unresolved. V shed 2 bases and J shed 5 bases, with 7 bases lying between them. The CDR3 covers 12 residues. The V gene's germline CDR1 is GTSNPN and CDR2 SVGIG (reference sequence). In DNA, the CDR3 is TGTGCCTGGAGTTTGGGGAACAATGAGCAGTTCTTC. The encoded protein is CAWSLGNNEQFF. Full variable domain (remainder filled in from reference TRBV30 and TRBJ2-1): SQTIHQWPATLVQPVGSPLSLECTVEGTSNPNLYWYRQAAGRGLQLLFYSVGIGQISSEVPQNLSASRPQDRQFILSSKKLLLSDSGFYLCAWSLGNNEQFFGPGTRLTVL.

As to this clone: The sample contains more than one DNA sequence encoding this CDR3. The chain combines TRBV7-2 with TRBJ1-5; unclear D gene. Germline CDR1 and CDR2: SGHTA and FQGNSA. Between the trimmed V and J ends, which lost 1 base and 3 bases, there was a span of 4 bases. The CDR3 has 13 amino acids. For the CDR3, the DNA is TGTGCCAGCAGCTTAGGAATCAATCAGCCCCAGCATTTT. This translates into CASSLGINQPQHF.

This clone was detected only a few times. The rearrangement joins TRBV7-9 to TRBJ1-1; D might be TRBD1 (5 bases). CDR3 length: 15 amino acids. Trimming shortened V by 2 bases and J by 4 bases, and 14 bases separated the two germline ends. Germline assignment: CDR1 SEHNR and CDR2 FQNEAQ (reference sequence). CDR3 sequence reads: CASSLTLDGGTEAFF. The CDR3 DNA reads TGTGCCAGCAGCTTAACGCTGGACGGGGGCACTGAAGCTTTCTTT.

The gene calls are TRBV2 and TRBJ2-1, with no clear D. V gave up 4 bases and J gave up 6 bases, with 16 bases separating them. CDR3 length: 15 amino acids. Per germline, CDR1 SNHLY and CDR2 FYNNEI. CDR3 sequence reads: CASSVQVMQVNEQFF. The CDR3 DNA follows: TGTGCCAGCAGTGTTCAAGTGATGCAGGTCAATGAGCAGTTCTTC.

The genes are TRBV18 and TRBJ2-1, with TRBD2 identical over 8 bases. V was clipped by 0 bases and J by 9 bases; unmatched bases: 10. Germline values: CDR1 KGHSH, CDR2 LQKENI. This CDR3 region has 16 residues. CDR3 DNA: TGTGCCAGCTCACCACCGAATAGCGGGACCAGGAGTGAGCAGTTCTTC. Protein product: CASSPPNSGTRSEQFF.

This sequence joins TRBV10-3 and TRBJ2-2, with D perhaps given as TRBD1 or TRBD2 (6 bases each). V lost 0 bases and J 5 bases, leaving 19 bases between the germline ends. This CDR3 contains 18 residues. Germline loops: CDR1 ENHRY, CDR2 SYGVKD. The CDR3 loop reads CAISESKSGGARTGELFF. The DNA of the CDR3 is TGTGCCATCAGTGAGTCGAAGTCCGGGGGCGCGAGGACCGGGGAGCTGTTTTTT.

This clone appeared a few times. The same CDR3 is also encoded by other DNA sequences in this sample. The rearrangement links TRBV20-1 to TRBJ2-5, with D tentatively TRBD1 (5 bases). From germline, CDR1 is DFQATT and CDR2 SNEGSKA (reference sequence). Trimming stripped 2 bases from V and 4 bases from J, with 5 bases between. This CDR3 comprises 11 residues. The CDR3 DNA is TGCAGTGCTAGACAGGGAGAGACCCAGTACTTC. It codes for CSARQGETQYF.

The chain carries TRBV4-3 and TRBJ2-7; D possibly corresponds to TRBD2 (6 bases). V lost 0 bases to trimming and J lost 2 bases, with 8 bases between them. CDR1 and CDR2 (germline): LGHNA, YSLEER. This CDR3 comprises 14 residues. CDR3 coding DNA: TGCGCCAGCAGCCAAGATGCGGGAACCTACGAGCAGTACTTC. Translating it yields CASSQDAGTYEQYF.

The rearrangement uses TRBV27 and TRBJ1-4; D is unclear. The ends were cut back, 5 bases at V and 0 bases at J, with 10 bases in the middle. There are 15 residues in the CDR3. Germline CDR1 reads MNHEY; CDR2 reads SMNVEV (reference sequence). Here the CDR3 reads CASSLAGATNEKLFF. CDR3 sequence (DNA): TGTGCCAGCAGTCTCGCAGGAGCAACTAATGAAAAACTGTTTTTT.

The chain uses TRBV21-1 and TRBJ2-3; the table assigns TRBD1, which was not confirmed against the DNA. TRBV21-1 is termed a pseudogene. This CDR3 region has 15 residues. CDR3 region: CASILLGRDTDTQYF. The CDR3 nucleotides are TGTGCCAGCATCCTATTAGGCAGGGACACAGATACGCAGTATTTT.

The chain couples TRBV6-1 to TRBJ2-7, with a possible D match to TRBD2 (5 bases). CDR3 length: 14 residues. V was trimmed by 6 bases and J by 3 bases, leaving 15 bases between them. The V gene's germline CDR1 is MNHNS and CDR2 SASEGT. CDR3 loop: CASRAPSRLYEQYF. CDR3 sequence (DNA): TGTGCCAGCAGGGCGCCTAGCCGGCTCTACGAGCAGTACTTC.

The chain combines TRBV11-1 with TRBJ1-1, with 7 bases fitting TRBD1. CDR3 length: 12 residues. With 5 bases clipped from V and 8 bases from J, the junction kept 5 bases outside the gene matches. The germline CDR1 and CDR2 sequences are SGHAT and FQDESV (reference sequence). The CDR3 reads CASSLNRGEAFF. The CDR3 DNA sequence: TGTGCCAGCAGCCTTAACAGGGGAGAAGCTTTCTTT.

A few counts support this clone. The V gene is TRBV25-1, the J gene TRBJ1-1, with D uncertain. The CDR3 totals 13 residues. CDR1 MGHDK and CDR2 SYGVNS come from the germline V gene. The ends were cut back, 2 bases at V and 5 bases at J, with 9 bases in the middle. CDR3 sequence (DNA): TGTGCCAGCAGTGAAGCCTTGAGGACTGAAGCTTTCTTT. Its protein is CASSEALRTEAFF.

For the CDR3, the DNA is TGCGCCAGCAGCCCGACCCCAGCGACACAAGAGACCCAGTACTTC. This encodes CASSPTPATQETQYF. The V and J genes are TRBV5-1 and TRBJ2-5; the D is unclear. The CDR3 is 15 amino acids. Per the germline V gene, CDR1 is SGHRS and CDR2 is YFSETQ. The V end was cut by 4 bases, the J end by 2 bases, with 15 bases between.

The gene calls are TRBV11-2 and TRBJ2-1, with 11 bases aligning to TRBD2. The germline V gene has CDR1 SGHAT and CDR2 FQNNGV. This CDR3 is built from 17 residues. Trimming removed 6 bases from V and 7 bases from J; junction bases left unmatched: 14. CDR3 nucleotide sequence: TGTGCCAGCAGACAGGGGGGGACTAGCGGACGACCGAATGAGCAGTTCTTC. Amino acids: CASRQGGTSGRPNEQFF.